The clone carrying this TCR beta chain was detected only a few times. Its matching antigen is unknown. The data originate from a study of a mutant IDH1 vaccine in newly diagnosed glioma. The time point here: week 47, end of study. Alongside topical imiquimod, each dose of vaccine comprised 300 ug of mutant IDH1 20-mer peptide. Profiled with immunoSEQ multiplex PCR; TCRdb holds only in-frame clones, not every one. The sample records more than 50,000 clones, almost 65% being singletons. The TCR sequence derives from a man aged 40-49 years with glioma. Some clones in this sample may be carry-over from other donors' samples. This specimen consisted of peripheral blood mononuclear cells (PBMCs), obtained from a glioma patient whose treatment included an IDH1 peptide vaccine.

CDR3 coding DNA: TGTGCCAGCAGCATATCACCTAGGGATAATTCACCCCTCCACTTT. Protein sequence: CASSISPRDNSPLHF. The rearrangement uses TRBV27 and TRBJ1-6; no clear D. The length of the CDR3 is 15 residues. Germline CDR1 reads MNHEY; CDR2 reads SMNVEV (reference sequence). Trimming cost V 6 bases and J 5 bases, with 14 bases left between them.